This T cell receptor beta chain derives from a study of blood T cell repertoires in COVID-19. CDR1 is SGHDN, CDR2 FVKESK, per germline. The CDR3 extends over 16 amino acids. V trimming: 2 bases; J trimming: 9 bases; junction bases outside the gene matches: 14. The authors' processing: Reference gene primer amplification yielded estimated nucleated cell counts. This table comes from immunoSEQ multiplex PCR, and its TCRdb copy is limited to in-frame clones, with some not included. That table is the source of V, J and clone size, and D and trimming were worked out from the DNA. The table has fewer than 150,000 clones, roughly nine tenths seen once.

This TCR came from a man in his sixties or seventies who had recovered from COVID-19. The gene calls are TRBV14 and TRBJ1-1, with 8 bases fitting TRBD1. Material for sequencing was peripheral blood. CDR3 in amino acids: CASSQIGNRGSLKAFF. Written as DNA, the CDR3 is TGTGCCAGCAGCCAAATTGGGAACAGGGGGTCTTTGAAAGCTTTCTTT.